This record looks at one TCR beta chain sequence and its context. Its specificity is not known. The data belong to a study of shared clonotypes between healthy human individuals. Germline V gives CDR1 LNHDA, CDR2 SQIVND (reference sequence). J lost 5 bases, V lost 5 bases, and 4 bases had no gene match. The CDR3 extends over 14 amino acids. Study findings and constraints: The study found about 4.6% of naive CD4 clonotypes shared across a few donors.

Here immunoSEQ multiplex PCR was the method, and the copy in TCRdb shows in-frame clones only, minus some. The sample contains 600,000 to 750,000 clones, 90% of which appear only once. The clonotype was recovered from a man aged 18 to 30 in good health. Some clones in this sample may be carry-over from other donors' samples. The chain recombines TRBV19 with TRBJ2-1, with TRBD1 identical over 9 bases. Sequencing was performed on memory CD8+ T cells from PBMCs. The subset was: CD45RO+ cells pooled with CCR7-negative TemRA cells. CDR3 bases: TGTGCCAGTAGTTCCCGGACAGGGGACAATGAGCAGTTCTTC. Protein sequence: CASSSRTGDNEQFF.